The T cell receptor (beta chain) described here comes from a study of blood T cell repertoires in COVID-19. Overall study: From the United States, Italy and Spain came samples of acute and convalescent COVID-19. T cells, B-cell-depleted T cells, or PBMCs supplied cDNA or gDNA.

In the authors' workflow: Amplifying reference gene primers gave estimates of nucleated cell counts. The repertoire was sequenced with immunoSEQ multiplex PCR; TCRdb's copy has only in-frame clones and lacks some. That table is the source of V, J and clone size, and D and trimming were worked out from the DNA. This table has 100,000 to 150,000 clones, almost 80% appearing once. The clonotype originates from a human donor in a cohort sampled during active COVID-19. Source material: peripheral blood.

The CDR3 sequence is CASRVSGSTNEQFF. CDR3 DNA sequence: TGTGCCAGCAGGGTTAGCGGGAGTACTAATGAGCAGTTCTTC. The V and J genes are TRBV7-2 and TRBJ2-1, with 9 bases identical to TRBD2. CDR3 length: 14 residues. The germline V gene encodes CDR1 SGHTA and CDR2 FQGNSA. J was trimmed by 7 bases and V by 6 bases; bases with no gene match: 7.